These 31 T cell receptor beta chains originate from one sample sequenced in a study of blood T cell repertoires in COVID-19. The protocol was immunoSEQ multiplex PCR, while the TCRdb copy is restricted to in-frame clones and leaves out a portion. The sample has a few hundred thousand clones, 70% to 90% seen once. The material sequenced was PBMCs or T cells enriched from blood (not recorded which). The receptors here all came from a woman aged 18-29 years who had recovered from COVID-19.

This clone was seen only once. V gene TRBV6-2 or TRBV6-3 combines with J gene TRBJ1-3; 8 nucleotides match TRBD1. In germline, CDR1 is MNHEY, CDR2 SVGEGT. Trimming removed 5 bases from V and 0 bases from J; junction bases left unmatched: 6. The CDR3 has 16 amino acids. For the CDR3, the DNA is TGTGCCAGCAGTCCGTGGACAGGGAGCTCTGGAAACACCATATATTTT. Translated: CASSPWTGSSGNTIYF.

J is TRBJ1-2 and V is TRBV5-5; D call uncertain. CDR3 length equals 15 residues. Trimming took off 1 base at V and 2 bases at J, with 12 bases between the two ends. Germline V gene data show CDR1 as SGHKS and CDR2 as YYEKEE (reference sequence). In DNA, the CDR3 is TGTGCCAGCAGCTTGATACACGCCGCAAACTATGGCTACACCTTC. Translating it yields CASSLIHAANYGYTF.

This chain uses TRBV4-1 with TRBJ1-2; tentative D call: TRBD1 (6 bases). Germline CDR1 reads MGHRA; CDR2 reads YSYEKL. The CDR3 is 14 residues long. V was cut by 0 bases and J by 8 bases, with 13 bases left in between. The CDR3, as DNA: TGCGCCAGCAGCCAAGAACCCAGGGGTCGGGGCTACACCTTC. Translation gives CASSQEPRGRGYTF.

The rearrangement joins TRBV7-6 to TRBJ1-6; maybe TRBD1 (6 bases). Deletions cut 5 bases from V and 4 bases from J, with 12 bases between. Germline CDR1 is SGHVS and CDR2 is FNYEAQ. This CDR3 is 15 amino acids long. Here the CDR3 reads CASSHGQPYNSPLHF. The CDR3 nucleotides are TGTGCCAGCAGCCACGGACAGCCATATAATTCACCCCTCCACTTT.

This rearrangement joins TRBV19 to TRBJ2-2; 8 bases match TRBD1. CDR1 is LNHDA and CDR2 is SQIVND in the germline V gene (reference sequence). The CDR3 has 15 amino acids. Unmatched junction bases numbered 8, after V lost 5 bases and J lost 6 bases. CDR3 amino acids: CASSLATGVPGELFF. The CDR3 DNA reads as TGTGCCAGTAGTCTCGCGACAGGGGTCCCCGGGGAGCTGTTTTTT.

This chain connects TRBV5-4 to TRBJ2-4, with TRBD1 matching 7 bases. The junction had 4 bases not matched to a gene; V was cut back by 4 bases and J by 6 bases. The CDR3 totals 13 residues. Per germline, CDR1 SGHNT and CDR2 YYREEE (reference sequence). CDR3 region: CASSNTGVNIQYF. CDR3 coding DNA: TGTGCCAGCAGCAATACAGGGGTAAACATTCAGTACTTC.

The chain uses TRBV29-1 and TRBJ2-3; no firm D call. In germline, CDR1 is SQVTM, CDR2 ANQGSEA. Trimming stripped 6 bases from V and 2 bases from J, with 12 bases between. This CDR3 region has 13 residues. The CDR3 is CSVAGYHTDTQYF. DNA for the CDR3: TGCAGCGTAGCAGGTTACCACACAGATACGCAGTATTTT.

The rearrangement links TRBV5-5 to TRBJ2-5, with 7 positions matching TRBD1. The J segment lost 2 bases and the V segment lost 0 bases, leaving 4 bases of the junction unmatched. CDR1 SGHKS and CDR2 YYEKEE come from the germline V gene (reference sequence). The CDR3 is 15 residues long. Here the CDR3 reads CASSLGTGPQETQYF. The DNA for the CDR3 is TGTGCCAGCAGCTTGGGGACAGGTCCTCAAGAGACCCAGTACTTC.

The chain couples TRBV24-1 to TRBJ2-2; TRBD2 might be the D (7 bases). Trimming pared 4 bases from V and 0 bases from J, leaving 20 bases between. Looked up from germline, CDR1 is KGHDR and CDR2 is SFDVKD. CDR3 length: 19 amino acids. This CDR3 reads CATSDREVGGHSNTGELFF. The DNA of the CDR3 is TGTGCCACCAGTGACCGGGAGGTGGGGGGCCATTCGAACACCGGGGAGCTGTTTTTT.

This chain links TRBV3-1 (or the pseudogene TRBV3-2) with TRBJ2-2; D uncertain. Trimming removed 5 bases from V and 8 bases from J, with 12 bases in between. CDR3 length equals 13 residues. Germline V gene data show CDR1 as LGHDT and CDR2 as YNNKEL (reference sequence). CDR3 protein: CASSDSQQGELFF. CDR3 sequence (DNA): TGTGCCAGCAGCGACTCTCAGCAGGGGGAGCTGTTTTTT.

The rearrangement links TRBV6-5 to TRBJ1-3; 7 bases map to TRBD1. J was trimmed by 4 bases and V by 9 bases; bases with no gene match: 6. CDR1 and CDR2 from the germline V gene are MNHEY and SVGAGI. This CDR3 is 13 amino acids long. Here the CDR3 DNA reads TGTGCCAGTTGCGACAGGGTCGGAAACACCATATATTTT. Translation gives CASCDRVGNTIYF.

The V and J genes are TRBV18 and TRBJ1-2; perhaps TRBD1 as D (6 bases). The germline CDR1 and CDR2 sequences are KGHSH and LQKENI. The CDR3 runs 13 residues. The V gene lost 6 bases and the J gene lost 4 bases, with 12 bases spanning the gap. As DNA, the CDR3 is TGTGCCAGCTCCCAGGGGCTGAGCTATGGCTACACCTTC. This sequence encodes CASSQGLSYGYTF.

This clone has only a few counts. The J gene is TRBJ1-1, the V gene TRBV18; D is ambiguous. The V end was cut by 2 bases, the J end by 0 bases, with 4 bases between. Per the germline V gene, CDR1 is KGHSH and CDR2 is LQKENI. CDR3 length: 13 amino acids. The CDR3 DNA is TGTGCCAGCTCACCAACAGTGAACACTGAAGCTTTCTTT. This codes for CASSPTVNTEAFF.

This sequence joins TRBV30 and TRBJ1-6; 11 bases line up with TRBD1. The CDR3 runs 16 residues. V was pared by 5 bases and J by 0 bases, with 3 bases of the junction left unmatched. Per germline, CDR1 GTSNPN and CDR2 SVGIG (reference sequence). CDR3 in DNA: TGTGCCTGGGGGACAGGGGGGAGCTCCTATAATTCACCCCTCCACTTT. This encodes CAWGTGGSSYNSPLHF.

The sample holds one count of this clone. The chain combines TRBV5-8 with TRBJ2-2; maybe TRBD1 (5 bases). V lost 3 bases and J 4 bases, leaving 16 bases between the germline ends. CDR3 length: 16 residues. Germline values: CDR1 SGHTS, CDR2 YDEGEE. DNA for the CDR3: TGTGCCAGCAGCTCCATATACAGGAGCCTCACCGGGGAGCTGTTTTTT. It encodes CASSSIYRSLTGELFF.

Comments on this clone: One end of the junction varies from germline; a read error may be responsible. The J gene is TRBJ2-1, the V gene TRBV6-1; 11 bases map to TRBD1. The CDR3 extends over 12 amino acids. Germline lookup yields CDR1 MNHNS and CDR2 SASEGT. The CDR3 is CASSSRTGGPLF. The CDR3, as DNA: TGTGCCAGCAGTTCCAGGACAGGGGGCCCGCTCTTC.

V is TRBV27 and J is TRBJ1-1; no reliable D call. Germline CDR1 reads MNHEY; CDR2 reads SMNVEV (reference sequence). This CDR3 is 13 amino acids long. The V end was cut by 3 bases, the J end by 3 bases, with 8 bases between. In DNA, the CDR3 is TGTGCCAGCAGTTTTTCGGAGTACACTGAAGCTTTCTTT. Residues: CASSFSEYTEAFF.

The chain links TRBV3-1 (or the pseudogene TRBV3-2) to TRBJ2-2, with 13 bases identical to TRBD2. The V segment lost 7 bases and the J segment 4 bases; nucleotides outside the gene matches: 6. Germline CDR1 is LGHDT and CDR2 is YNNKEL (reference sequence). This CDR3 has 16 amino acids. CDR3 nucleotides: TGTGCCAGCACTTTCGGGACTAGCGGGGCCACCGGGGAGCTGTTTTTT. Translated: CASTFGTSGATGELFF.

As for this clone: At one end, the junction sequence differs from germline, possibly due to a read error. The chain recombines TRBV7-7 with TRBJ2-5; 11 bases map to TRBD2. CDR3 length equals 15 residues. Per germline, CDR1 SSHAT and CDR2 FNYEAQ (reference sequence). The CDR3 coding sequence is TGTGCTAGCAGCACCATAGCGGGGGGGCGAGAGACCCAGTACTTC. Protein: CASSTIAGGRETQYF.

CDR3 coding DNA: TGTGCCAGCTCTCCAGGGGGGTTCGCTTTCTTT. Protein: CASSPGGFAFF. The chain is built from TRBV18 and TRBJ1-1; 7 nucleotides align to TRBD1. The J segment lost 11 bases and the V segment lost 6 bases, leaving 6 bases of the junction unmatched. CDR3 size: 11 residues. CDR1 and CDR2 from the germline V gene are KGHSH and LQKENI.

The chain recombines TRBV5-1 with TRBJ1-2; tentative D call: TRBD1 (5 bases). This CDR3 comprises 12 residues. With 6 bases removed from V and 2 bases from J, the gap between germline ends came to 8 bases. Germline CDR1 SGHRS, CDR2 YFSETQ. CDR3 loop: CASTGGNYGYTF. The CDR3 DNA follows: TGCGCCAGCACTGGGGGGAACTATGGCTACACCTTC.

The rearrangement joins TRBV5-1 to TRBJ1-1; possibly TRBD1 for D (5 bases). This CDR3 spans 16 amino acids. CDR1 and CDR2 from the germline V gene are SGHRS and YFSETQ. Trimming stripped 4 bases from V and 2 bases from J, with 18 bases between. The chain's CDR3 is CASSPSGGAANTEAFF. CDR3 nucleotides: TGCGCCAGCAGCCCCAGCGGAGGGGCAGCTAACACTGAAGCTTTCTTT.

The chain has TRBV2 and TRBJ1-2, with 9 bases lining up with TRBD1. This CDR3 has 15 amino acids. V trimming: 9 bases; J trimming: 4 bases; junction bases outside the gene matches: 12. Germline loops: CDR1 SNHLY, CDR2 FYNNEI. In DNA, the CDR3 is TGTGCCAGGGAAGGTGGGACAGGGCCGAGCTATGGCTACACCTTC. Translated, it gives CAREGGTGPSYGYTF.

The gene calls are TRBV19 and TRBJ1-1; D uncertain. CDR1 and CDR2 (germline): LNHDA, SQIVND (reference sequence). This CDR3 has 15 amino acids. V was trimmed by 4 bases and J by 3 bases, leaving 15 bases between them. CDR3 amino acids: CASSRPGSWDTEAFF. The CDR3 bases are TGTGCCAGTAGTAGGCCAGGTAGTTGGGACACTGAAGCTTTCTTT.

V usage is TRBV5-1 and J usage is TRBJ1-1; 11 nucleotides align to TRBD1. CDR3 size: 16 residues. V trimming: 0 bases; J trimming: 4 bases; junction bases outside the gene matches: 5. Per germline, CDR1 SGHRS and CDR2 YFSETQ. As DNA, the CDR3 is TGCGCCAGCAGCTTGGAGGAGGGGACAGGGGGCACTGAAGCTTTCTTT. Its protein is CASSLEEGTGGTEAFF.

The CDR3 nucleotides read TGCAGTGCTAGTTCGGGACAGGCGTATGGCTACACCTTC. Its translation: CSASSGQAYGYTF. This chain connects TRBV20-1 to TRBJ1-2, with 8 nucleotides matching TRBD1. In germline, CDR1 is DFQATT, CDR2 SNEGSKA (reference sequence). J gave up 5 bases and V 3 bases, and 5 bases lay outside the gene matches. The CDR3 length is 13 residues.

V usage is TRBV7-9 and J usage is TRBJ2-7; no definite D call. V was trimmed by 1 base and J by 5 bases, leaving 3 bases between them. The CDR3 consists of 11 residues. The germline V gene has CDR1 SEHNR and CDR2 FQNEAQ (reference sequence). The CDR3 here is CASSLVDEQYF. The CDR3 DNA sequence: TGTGCCAGCAGCTTAGTCGACGAGCAGTACTTC.

V is TRBV3-1 (or the pseudogene TRBV3-2) and J is TRBJ1-2, with D unclear. V was pared by 4 bases and J by 2 bases, with 8 bases between. Per the germline V gene, CDR1 is LGHDT and CDR2 is YNNKEL (reference sequence). This CDR3 is 13 amino acids long. This CDR3 reads CASSRPGNYGYTF. The CDR3, as DNA: TGTGCCAGCAGCCGACCCGGGAACTATGGCTACACCTTC.

The table lists this clone with a count of one. This chain links TRBV4-2 with TRBJ1-1; D not resolved. Trimming shortened V by 4 bases and J by 4 bases, and 13 bases separated the two germline ends. The CDR3 spans 14 residues. Germline V gene data show CDR1 as LGHNA and CDR2 as YNFKEQ. The CDR3 region has the DNA TGTGCCAGCAGCCGAGGAGGTAGCGGCACTGAAGCTTTCTTT. Its protein is CASSRGGSGTEAFF.

This chain joins TRBV10-1 and TRBJ1-4; 10 nucleotides align to TRBD1. V trimming: 2 bases; J trimming: 11 bases; junction bases outside the gene matches: 11. Germline V gene sequence: CDR1 WNHNN, CDR2 SYGVQD (reference sequence). This CDR3 is built from 16 residues. CDR3 region: CASSELRDRGYLKLFF. CDR3 DNA: TGCGCCAGCAGTGAGCTCCGGGACAGGGGCTACTTGAAACTGTTTTTT.

The J gene is TRBJ1-2, the V gene TRBV6-5, with D perhaps matching TRBD1 (5 bases). Germline V gene data show CDR1 as MNHEY and CDR2 as SVGAGI. The CDR3 totals 14 residues. V was shortened by 4 bases and J by 3 bases, with 12 bases between the two germline ends. CDR3 protein: CASSSSVGDYGYTF. The CDR3 DNA is TGTGCCAGCAGTTCATCGGTAGGGGACTATGGCTACACCTTC.